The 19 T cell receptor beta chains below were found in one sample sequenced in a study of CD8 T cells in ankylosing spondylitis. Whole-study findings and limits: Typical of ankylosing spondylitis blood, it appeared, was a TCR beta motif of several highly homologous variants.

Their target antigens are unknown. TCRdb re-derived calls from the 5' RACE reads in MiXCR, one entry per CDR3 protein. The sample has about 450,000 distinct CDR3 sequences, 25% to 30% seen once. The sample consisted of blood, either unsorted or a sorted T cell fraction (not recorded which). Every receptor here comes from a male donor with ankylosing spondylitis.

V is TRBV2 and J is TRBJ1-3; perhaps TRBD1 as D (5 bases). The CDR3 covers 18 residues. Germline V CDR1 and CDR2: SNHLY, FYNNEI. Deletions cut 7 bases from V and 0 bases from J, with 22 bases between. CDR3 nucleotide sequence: TGTGCCAGCAACGAAGGGACCGGAAGGGGCACCTCTGGAAACACCATATATTTT. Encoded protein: CASNEGTGRGTSGNTIYF.

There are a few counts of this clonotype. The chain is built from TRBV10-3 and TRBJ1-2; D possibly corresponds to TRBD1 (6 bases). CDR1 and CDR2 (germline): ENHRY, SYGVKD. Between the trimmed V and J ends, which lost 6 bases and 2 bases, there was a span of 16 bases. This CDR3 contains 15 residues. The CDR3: CAISTDRRLNYGYTF. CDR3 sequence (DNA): TGTGCCATCAGCACCGACAGGCGACTCAACTATGGCTACACCTTC.

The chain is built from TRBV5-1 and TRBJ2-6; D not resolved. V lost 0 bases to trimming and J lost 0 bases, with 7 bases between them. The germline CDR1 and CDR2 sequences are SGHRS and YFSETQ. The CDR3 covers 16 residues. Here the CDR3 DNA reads TGCGCCAGCAGCTTGGATCCGGGCTCTGGGGCCAACGTCCTGACTTTC. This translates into CASSLDPGSGANVLTF.

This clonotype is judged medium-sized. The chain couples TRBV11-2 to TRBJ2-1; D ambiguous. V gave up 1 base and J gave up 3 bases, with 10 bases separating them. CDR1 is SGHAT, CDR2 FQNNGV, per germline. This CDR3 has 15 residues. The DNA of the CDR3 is TGTGCCAGCAGCTTAGGGCGGCTGAGCTACAATGAGCAGTTCTTC. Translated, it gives CASSLGRLSYNEQFF.

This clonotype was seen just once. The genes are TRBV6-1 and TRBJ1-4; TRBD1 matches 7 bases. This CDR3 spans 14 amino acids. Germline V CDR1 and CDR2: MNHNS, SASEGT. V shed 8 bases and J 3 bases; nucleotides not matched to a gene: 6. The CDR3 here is CASGRTGANEKLFF. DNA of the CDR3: TGTGCCAGCGGTCGTACAGGGGCTAATGAAAAACTGTTTTTT.

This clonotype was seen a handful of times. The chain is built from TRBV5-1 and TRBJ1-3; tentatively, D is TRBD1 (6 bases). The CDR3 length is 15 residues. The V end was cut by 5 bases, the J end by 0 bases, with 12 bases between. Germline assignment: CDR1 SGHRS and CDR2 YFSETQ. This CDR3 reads CASRQGVGSGNTIYF. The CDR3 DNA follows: TGCGCCAGCAGACAGGGAGTCGGCTCTGGAAACACCATATATTTT. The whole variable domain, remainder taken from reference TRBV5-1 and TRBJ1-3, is KAGVTQTPRYLIKTRGQQVTLSCSPISGHRSVSWYQQTPGQGLQFLFEYFSETQRNKGNFPGRFSGRQFSNSRSEMNVSTLELGDSALYLCASRQGVGSGNTIYFGEGSWLTVV.

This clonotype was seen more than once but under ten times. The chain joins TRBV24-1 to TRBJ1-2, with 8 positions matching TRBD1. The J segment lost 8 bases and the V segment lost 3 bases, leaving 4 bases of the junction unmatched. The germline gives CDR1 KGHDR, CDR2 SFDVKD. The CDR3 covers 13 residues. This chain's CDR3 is CATSDRGTGGYTF. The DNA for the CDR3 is TGTGCCACCAGTGATAGGGGGACAGGAGGCTACACCTTC.

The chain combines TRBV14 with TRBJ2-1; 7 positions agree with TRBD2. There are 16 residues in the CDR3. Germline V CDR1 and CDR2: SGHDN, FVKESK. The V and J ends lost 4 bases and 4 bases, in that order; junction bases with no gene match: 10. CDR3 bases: TGTGCCAGCAGCCCCCTAGGTAGCGGGTCTTACAATGAGCAGTTCTTC. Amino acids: CASSPLGSGSYNEQFF.

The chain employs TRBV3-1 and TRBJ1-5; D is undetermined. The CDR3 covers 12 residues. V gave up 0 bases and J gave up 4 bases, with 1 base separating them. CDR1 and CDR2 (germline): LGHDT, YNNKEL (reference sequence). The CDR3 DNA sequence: TGTGCCAGCAGCCAAGATAATCAGCCCCAGCATTTT. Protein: CASSQDNQPQHF.

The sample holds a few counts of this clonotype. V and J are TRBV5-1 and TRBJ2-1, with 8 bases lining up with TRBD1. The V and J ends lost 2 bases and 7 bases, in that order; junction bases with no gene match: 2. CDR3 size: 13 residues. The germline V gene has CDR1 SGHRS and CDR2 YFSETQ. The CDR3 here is CASSFGQGNEQFF. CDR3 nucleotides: TGCGCCAGCAGCTTCGGACAGGGAAATGAGCAGTTCTTC.

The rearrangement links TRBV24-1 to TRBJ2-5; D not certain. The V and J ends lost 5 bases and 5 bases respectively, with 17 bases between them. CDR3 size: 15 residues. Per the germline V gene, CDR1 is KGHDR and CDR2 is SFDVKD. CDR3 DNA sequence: TGTGCCACCAGTGCCACGGGCAGGCACGGGGAGACCCAGTACTTC. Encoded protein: CATSATGRHGETQYF.

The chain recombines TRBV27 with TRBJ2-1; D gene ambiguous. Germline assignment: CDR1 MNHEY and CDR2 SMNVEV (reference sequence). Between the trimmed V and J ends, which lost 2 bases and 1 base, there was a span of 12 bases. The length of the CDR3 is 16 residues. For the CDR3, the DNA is TGTGCCAGCAGTTTAGTTTGGGCAGTATCCTACAATGAGCAGTTCTTC. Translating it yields CASSLVWAVSYNEQFF.

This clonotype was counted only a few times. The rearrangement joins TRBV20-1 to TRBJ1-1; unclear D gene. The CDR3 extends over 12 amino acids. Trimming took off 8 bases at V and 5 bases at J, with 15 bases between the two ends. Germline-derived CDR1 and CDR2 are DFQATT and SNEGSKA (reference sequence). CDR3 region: CSPAQKGTEAFF. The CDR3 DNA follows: TGCAGTCCAGCACAAAAAGGGACTGAAGCTTTCTTT.

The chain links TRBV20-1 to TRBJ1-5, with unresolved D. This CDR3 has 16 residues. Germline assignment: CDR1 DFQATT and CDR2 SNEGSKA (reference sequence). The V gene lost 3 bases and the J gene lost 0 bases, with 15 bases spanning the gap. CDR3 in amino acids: CSASTDGVDSNQPQHF. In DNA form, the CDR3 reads TGCAGTGCTAGTACGGACGGAGTGGATAGCAATCAGCCCCAGCATTTT.

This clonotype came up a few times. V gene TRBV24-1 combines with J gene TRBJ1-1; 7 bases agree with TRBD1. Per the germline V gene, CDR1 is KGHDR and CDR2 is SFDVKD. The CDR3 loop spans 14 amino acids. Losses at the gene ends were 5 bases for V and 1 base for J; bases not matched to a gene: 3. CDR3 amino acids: CATSAPGGNTEAFF. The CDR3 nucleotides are TGTGCCACCAGTGCGCCAGGGGGGAACACTGAAGCTTTCTTT.

The CDR3 bases are TGCAGTGCTCCACGGGCGGGAGGGCCCAGCACCGGGGAGCTGTTTTTT. The encoded protein is CSAPRAGGPSTGELFF. The genes are TRBV20-1 and TRBJ2-2, with TRBD2 matching over 9 bases. This CDR3 region has 16 residues. V shed 5 bases and J 4 bases; nucleotides not matched to a gene: 11. Germline lookup yields CDR1 DFQATT and CDR2 SNEGSKA (reference sequence).

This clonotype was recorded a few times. CDR3 in DNA: TGTGCCAGCAGTCGACCGGGACGTCGACAAGAGACCCAGTACTTC. Translated: CASSRPGRRQETQYF. V gene TRBV11-2 combines with J gene TRBJ2-5; D tentatively reads TRBD1 or TRBD2 (5 bases each). V lost 6 bases, J lost 2 bases, and 16 bases lay in between. Per the germline V gene, CDR1 is SGHAT and CDR2 is FQNNGV. This CDR3 spans 15 amino acids.

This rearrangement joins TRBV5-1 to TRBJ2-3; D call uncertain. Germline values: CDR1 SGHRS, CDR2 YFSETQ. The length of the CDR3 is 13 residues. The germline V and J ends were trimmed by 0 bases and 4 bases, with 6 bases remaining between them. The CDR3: CASSLVPSDTQYF. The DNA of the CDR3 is TGCGCCAGCAGCTTGGTACCTTCAGATACGCAGTATTTT.

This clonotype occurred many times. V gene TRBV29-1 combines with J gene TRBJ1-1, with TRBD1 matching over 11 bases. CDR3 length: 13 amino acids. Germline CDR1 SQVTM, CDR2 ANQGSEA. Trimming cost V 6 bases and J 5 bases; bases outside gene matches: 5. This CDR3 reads CSVEGQGGTEAFF. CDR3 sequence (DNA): TGCAGCGTCGAGGGACAGGGGGGAACTGAAGCTTTCTTT.